The 17 T cell receptor beta chains given below trace back to one sample, sequenced in a study of blood T cell repertoires in COVID-19. Repertoires were generated with immunoSEQ multiplex PCR, while TCRdb's copy carries only in-frame clones and drops some. The table lists 65,000 to 70,000 clones, around 80% of them singletons, with roughly 9.2% in the top ten. Sequencing was done on a sample of peripheral blood. These receptors originate from a human donor in a cohort sampled during active COVID-19.

The chain links TRBV24-1 to TRBJ2-5, with D possibly being TRBD1 (5 bases). Trimming shortened V by 1 base and J by 9 bases, and 5 bases separated the two germline ends. The germline V gene has CDR1 KGHDR and CDR2 SFDVKD. The CDR3 length is 11 residues. The chain's CDR3 is CATSDLGAQYF. The CDR3 DNA sequence: TGTGCCACCAGTGATTTAGGGGCCCAGTACTTC.

Concerning this clone itself: The identical CDR3 is also encoded by other nucleotide sequences in the sample. The CDR3 region is CASSFAGNQPQHF. CDR3 DNA: TGTGCCAGCAGTTTCGCAGGGAATCAGCCCCAGCATTTT. The chain links TRBV12-3 or TRBV12-4 to TRBJ1-5; a weak D match, TRBD1 (5 bases). The V end lost 3 bases, the J end lost 4 bases, and 7 bases lay between the germline ends. This CDR3 spans 13 amino acids.

The rearrangement uses TRBV5-6 and TRBJ2-5; 7 bases line up with TRBD1. Germline V gene data show CDR1 as SGHDT and CDR2 as YYEEEE. CDR3 length: 15 amino acids. Trimming cost V 3 bases and J 1 base; bases outside gene matches: 6. CDR3 sequence reads: CASSWMGQLQETQYF. The CDR3 DNA reads TGTGCCAGCAGCTGGATGGGACAGCTCCAAGAGACCCAGTACTTC.

The sample holds one count of this clone. The genes are TRBV11-2 and TRBJ2-2, with D perhaps matching TRBD1 (5 bases). Germline V CDR1 and CDR2: SGHAT, FQNNGV. This CDR3 spans 13 amino acids. V was trimmed by 4 bases and J by 7 bases, leaving 10 bases between them. The CDR3 DNA sequence: TGTGCCAGCAGCTCTACAGGAGTCGGGGAGCTGTTTTTT. It is translated as CASSSTGVGELFF.

This chain uses TRBV20-1 with TRBJ2-6, with D possibly matching TRBD2 (6 bases). Trimming left V 3 bases short and J 0 bases short, with 24 bases between. There are 20 residues in the CDR3. CDR1 and CDR2 from the germline V gene are DFQATT and SNEGSKA (reference sequence). DNA for the CDR3: TGCAGTGCTAGTGTCCGACTAGGTCTTCCTCATAGCTCTGGGGCCAACGTCCTGACTTTC. It codes for CSASVRLGLPHSSGANVLTF.

J is TRBJ2-1 and V is TRBV4-3, with 12 bases aligning to TRBD2. Germline loops: CDR1 LGHNA, CDR2 YSLEER. Unmatched junction bases numbered 4, after V lost 0 bases and J lost 4 bases. This CDR3 comprises 17 residues. The CDR3 DNA reads TGCGCCAGCAGCCAAGACCGGACTAGCGGGATATACAATGAGCAGTTCTTC. This encodes CASSQDRTSGIYNEQFF.

The V call is TRBV19, the J call TRBJ2-7; 9 nucleotides line up with TRBD1. There are 14 residues in the CDR3. CDR1 is LNHDA and CDR2 is SQIVND in the germline V gene (reference sequence). With V trimmed by 6 bases and J by 2 bases, 5 bases remained unmatched. The CDR3 nucleotides read TGTGCCAGTAGACCGGGACAGGGAACCTACGAGCAGTACTTC. Residues: CASRPGQGTYEQYF.

The chain uses TRBV18 and TRBJ2-7; 9 bases are a match to TRBD1. This CDR3 spans 13 amino acids. With V trimmed by 5 bases and J by 5 bases, 4 bases remained unmatched. Germline V CDR1 and CDR2: KGHSH, LQKENI. The DNA for the CDR3 is TGTGCCAGCTCATTCGGGACAGGGAACGAGCAGTACTTC. Translated: CASSFGTGNEQYF.

The table lists this clone with a count of one. The V and J genes are TRBV7-6 and TRBJ2-1; 11 bases agree with TRBD2. The CDR3 has 15 amino acids. V was clipped by 5 bases and J by 4 bases; unmatched bases: 4. In germline, CDR1 is SGHVS, CDR2 FNYEAQ. CDR3 sequence (DNA): TGTGCCAGCAGCCTTAGCGGGAGGGATTACAATGAGCAGTTCTTC. Amino acids: CASSLSGRDYNEQFF.

The V and J genes are TRBV12-3 or TRBV12-4 and TRBJ2-7; 8 bases match TRBD1. J lost 0 bases, V lost 7 bases, and 2 bases had no gene match. The CDR3 has 13 amino acids. CDR3 loop: CASKGQDSYEQYF. The CDR3 DNA is TGTGCCAGCAAGGGACAGGACTCCTACGAGCAGTACTTC.

A single count supports this clone. The chain employs TRBV7-2 and TRBJ2-5, with 12 positions matching TRBD2. The germline V gene has CDR1 SGHTA and CDR2 FQGNSA. This CDR3 is 19 amino acids long. V lost 1 base, J lost 2 bases, and 11 bases stayed unmatched. The CDR3 DNA reads TGTGCCAGCAGCTTAGTCCCGACTAGCGGGAGTGGCACACAAGAGACCCAGTACTTC. Encoded protein: CASSLVPTSGSGTQETQYF.

The chain joins TRBV6-5 to TRBJ1-6; D gene uncertain. The germline gives CDR1 MNHEY, CDR2 SVGAGI. Trimming stripped 10 bases from V and 5 bases from J, with 12 bases between. CDR3 length equals 13 residues. The CDR3 loop reads CATRGTDNSPLHF. The CDR3 nucleotides are TGTGCCACCCGGGGTACAGATAATTCACCCCTCCACTTT.

J is TRBJ2-3 and V is TRBV27, with TRBD1 as a possible D gene (5 bases). Looked up from germline, CDR1 is MNHEY and CDR2 is SMNVEV (reference sequence). There are 11 residues in the CDR3. The germline V and J ends were trimmed by 7 bases and 4 bases, with 6 bases remaining between them. The DNA of the CDR3 is TGTGCCAGCACGACAGCAGATACGCAGTATTTT. Amino acids: CASTTADTQYF.

J is TRBJ1-6 and V is TRBV20-1; D is unresolved. The V and J ends lost 3 bases and 7 bases respectively, with 10 bases between them. Germline V gene data show CDR1 as DFQATT and CDR2 as SNEGSKA (reference sequence). The CDR3 extends over 13 amino acids. The CDR3 reads CSASPTLNSPLHF. CDR3 DNA: TGCAGTGCTAGTCCTACTTTAAATTCACCCCTCCACTTT.

The genes are TRBV27 and TRBJ2-1, with a tentative D call TRBD2 (6 bases). Germline values: CDR1 MNHEY, CDR2 SMNVEV (reference sequence). The length of the CDR3 is 16 residues. V lost 0 bases, J lost 2 bases, and 11 bases lay in between. The CDR3 sequence is CASSLSGLATYNEQFF. In nucleotides, the CDR3 is TGTGCCAGCAGTTTATCGGGACTCGCTACCTACAATGAGCAGTTCTTC.

This clone was picked up one time. The chain couples TRBV6-5 to TRBJ2-7; 8 positions agree with TRBD1. V dropped 7 bases and J dropped 2; count of bases not matched to a gene: 7. CDR3 length equals 14 residues. CDR1 and CDR2 (germline): MNHEY, SVGAGI. The CDR3 region has the DNA TGTGCCAGCAACCCGACAGGGGCCCCCTACGAGCAGTACTTC. Protein sequence: CASNPTGAPYEQYF.

J is TRBJ1-6 and V is TRBV6-5; TRBD1 might be the D (6 bases). CDR1 MNHEY and CDR2 SVGAGI come from the germline V gene. The CDR3 consists of 16 residues. V lost 2 bases, J lost 9 bases, and 17 bases lay in between. In DNA form, the CDR3 reads TGTGCCAGCAGTTACCTCGGACAGCTAAAAGTTTCACCCCTCCACTTT. It yields the protein CASSYLGQLKVSPLHF.